The source of this T cell receptor beta chain is a study of T cells in Graves' hyperthyroidism and ophthalmopathy. CDR1 is MDHEN and CDR2 is SYDVKM in the germline V gene. The CDR3 spans 17 residues. J lost 5 bases, V lost 4 bases, and 16 bases had no gene match. The investigators amplified TCR beta CDR3 regions from RNA transcripts. In the first-round RT-PCR of the TCR CDR3, the HTBI primer set was used. Each CDR3 protein gets one entry after TCRdb re-called the multiplex PCR reads with MiXCR. Of 140,000 or so distinct CDR3 sequences listed, roughly a fifth were seen once; the top ten hold about two thirds.

The source material was blood. The chain couples TRBV28 to TRBJ1-2, with 7 nucleotides matching TRBD1. The source is a woman aged 50 to 60 with Graves' hyperthyroidism that later progressed to Graves' ophthalmopathy. The CDR3 loop is CASSSAKRQGFGYGYTF. For the CDR3, the DNA is TGTGCCAGCAGTTCAGCCAAACGACAGGGCTTTGGATATGGCTACACCTTC.